A selection of T cell receptor beta chains follows, all from one sample in a study of T cells in Graves' hyperthyroidism and ophthalmopathy. MiXCR, run by TCRdb on the multiplex PCR reads, gives a single entry per CDR3 protein. The sample lists approximately 620,000 distinct CDR3 sequences, about a sixth occurring once. The sample was blood. Receptors were obtained from a woman between 40 and 55 years old with Graves' ophthalmopathy. The CDR3 runs from the conserved cysteine through the conserved F or W. Fields, in order: clone size, V gene, J gene, CDR3 length, D gene, CDR3 DNA, CDR3 protein. The D gene is left open where the match is weak. Clone size, where shown, is once, few, many, or a class for clones that have expanded.

>few|TRBV7-2|TRBJ2-2|16|-
TGTGCCAGCAGCCCCTCGGGGGTATTGAACACCGGGGAGCTGTTTTTT
CASSPSGVLNTGELFF
>-|TRBV20-1|TRBJ2-7|13|-
TGCAGTGCTAGTCTCCAGTCGGCCTACGAGCAGTACTTC
CSASLQSAYEQYF
>many|TRBV5-1|TRBJ2-3|17|TRBD2
TGCGCCAGCAGCCTCGGGACTAGCGGGAGTCCCACAGATACGCAGTATTTT
CASSLGTSGSPTDTQYF
>few|TRBV6-1|TRBJ2-1|16|-
TGTGCCAGCAGTGAAAAAGGGCCAAGGGTAGGCAATGAGCAGTTCTTC
CASSEKGPRVGNEQFF
>few|TRBV7-9|TRBJ2-1|15|TRBD2
TGTGCCAGCAGCGGCGGGACTAGCGGCCTCAATGAGCAGTTCTTC
CASSGGTSGLNEQFF
>-|TRBV7-9|TRBJ2-7|15|-
TGTGCCAGCAGTCCGGAGGGGAGGCTAGACTACGAGCAGTACTTC
CASSPEGRLDYEQYF
>many|TRBV30|TRBJ2-5|13|TRBD1
TGTGCCTGGAGTCAGGGGGATCAAGAGACCCAGTACTTC
CAWSQGDQETQYF
>-|TRBV10-3|TRBJ2-3|11|-
TGTGCCACGGGACTTGTGGATACGCAGTATTTT
CATGLVDTQYF
>-|TRBV20-1|TRBJ2-6|14|-
TGCAGTGCTAGATACCCTTCTGGGGCCAACGTCCTGACTTTC
CSARYPSGANVLTF
>-|TRBV13|TRBJ1-1|13|TRBD1
TGTGCCAGCAGCTCCAACGCCGGACAGGGAGCTTTCTTT
CASSSNAGQGAFF
>-|TRBV20-1|TRBJ2-7|13|-
TGCAGTGCTAGAGACAGGTCTCTCTACGAGCAGTACTTC
CSARDRSLYEQYF
>-|TRBV5-1|TRBJ2-7|14|-
TGCGCCAGCAGCTTGGGGGACGTCCGTGGCGAGCAGTACTTC
CASSLGDVRGEQYF
>-|TRBV12-3/TRBV12-4|TRBJ2-1|15|TRBD1
TGTGCCAGCAGTCAGAAGACAGGGGTGGGGAATGAGCAGTTCTTC
CASSQKTGVGNEQFF
>many|TRBV27|TRBJ2-2|17|TRBD1
TGTGCCAGCAGAGAGACAGGGGGCATCATCATAATCGGGGAGCTGTTTTTT
CASRETGGIIIIGELFF
>few|TRBV6-1|TRBJ1-2|17|TRBD1
TGTGCCATCAGGCAGACAATAGGACAGGGGGCGGATTACGGCTACACCTTC
CAIRQTIGQGADYGYTF
>few|TRBV28|TRBJ2-5|11|-
TGTGCCAGCCTAGGGCAGGCGGTGAAGTACTTC
CASLGQAVKYF
>-|TRBV4-2|TRBJ2-1|17|-
TGTGCCAGCAGCCAAGATATCAGACTCTCAACCTGGAATGAGCAGTTCTTC
CASSQDIRLSTWNEQFF